The 26 T cell receptor beta chains presented below share a single source sample, sequenced in a study of tissue T cells after allogeneic stem cell transplantation. Produced via immunoSEQ multiplex PCR; TCRdb's table is partial and in-frame only. Here the sample spans approximately 12,000 clones, 70% being singletons. The material was tissue from the right colon, obtained at autopsy. These receptors originate from a woman between 18 and 50 years old with breast cancer.

The J gene is TRBJ1-1, the V gene TRBV11-3; TRBD1 matches at 7 bases. Germline V lookup: CDR1 SGHNT, CDR2 YENEEA. The length of the CDR3 is 15 residues. V lost 2 bases, J lost 7 bases, and 10 bases stayed unmatched. The CDR3 nucleotides are TGTGCCAGCAGCTTACCATCCACAGGGGCCCTTGAAGCTTTCTTT. It encodes CASSLPSTGALEAFF.

This rearrangement joins TRBV10-2 to TRBJ2-5, with D perhaps matching TRBD2 (5 bases). The ends were cut back, 8 bases at V and 5 bases at J, with 18 bases in the middle. The CDR3 sequence is 14 residues long. Germline assignment: CDR1 WSHSY and CDR2 SAAADI. CDR3 in amino acids: CASSPGSGYETQYF. CDR3 in DNA: TGCGCCAGCTCTCCAGGATCGGGATATGAGACCCAGTACTTC.

The V and J genes are TRBV7-2 and TRBJ2-3; maybe TRBD1 (6 bases). The CDR3 totals 13 residues. V gave up 4 bases and J gave up 6 bases, with 11 bases separating them. Germline CDR1 and CDR2: SGHTA and FQGNSA. CDR3 in DNA: TGTGCCAGCAGCTCCTCAGGGGACGATACGCAGTATTTT. Translated, it gives CASSSSGDDTQYF.

The CDR3 DNA follows: TGCGCCAGCAGCCAAGAGGGTGGGGTGGCCTATGGCTACACCTTC. Residues: CASSQEGGVAYGYTF. The chain recombines TRBV4-3 with TRBJ1-2; D remains ambiguous. Germline V CDR1 and CDR2: LGHNA, YSLEER. The CDR3 length is 15 residues. Trimming stripped 0 bases from V and 4 bases from J, with 12 bases between.

The J gene is TRBJ2-1, the V gene TRBV5-1, with no clear D. The V end lost 5 bases, the J end lost 3 bases, and 9 bases lay between the germline ends. The CDR3 totals 13 residues. Germline CDR1 is SGHRS and CDR2 is YFSETQ. Written as DNA, the CDR3 is TGCGCCAGCAGAAATGTGTACTACAATGAGCAGTTCTTC. The encoded protein is CASRNVYYNEQFF.

This clone has just one count. The chain couples TRBV21-1 to TRBJ2-5; the table's D call of TRBD2 was not tested on the DNA. TRBV21-1 is marked as a pseudogene. The CDR3 runs to 16 residues. The CDR3, as DNA: TGTGCCAGCCCCTGGGGGGGGGAGCCGTACCAAGAGACCCAGTACTTC. Its translation is CASPWGGEPYQETQYF.

Within the sample, this clone is medium-sized. The chain carries TRBV5-6 and TRBJ2-7; maybe TRBD2 (6 bases). This CDR3 spans 13 amino acids. Trimming stripped 1 base from V and 11 bases from J, with 16 bases between. Germline V lookup: CDR1 SGHDT, CDR2 YYEEEE. CDR3 coding DNA: TGTGCCAGCAGCTTGAGTCATAGCGGTTGGGAGTACTTC. Its protein is CASSLSHSGWEYF.

The chain couples TRBV3-1 (or the pseudogene TRBV3-2) to TRBJ2-2; D tentatively reads TRBD1 or TRBD2 (5 bases each). The CDR3 is made up of 13 amino acids. Germline values: CDR1 LGHDT, CDR2 YNNKEL (reference sequence). V was clipped by 4 bases and J by 5 bases, with 8 bases between them. The CDR3: CASSRGETGELFF. Written as DNA, the CDR3 is TGTGCCAGCAGCCGAGGGGAAACCGGGGAGCTGTTTTTT.

This clone qualifies as medium-sized. The chain has TRBV19 and TRBJ2-7, with TRBD2 as a possible D gene (5 bases). V shed 5 bases and J shed 4 bases, with 24 bases lying between them. Germline-derived CDR1 and CDR2 are LNHDA and SQIVND (reference sequence). The CDR3 length is 17 residues. As DNA, the CDR3 is TGTGCCAGTAGTTCGACCCTGGGGTCGCGGACGGGGTACGAGCAGTACTTC. Protein product: CASSSTLGSRTGYEQYF.

This rearrangement joins TRBV2 to TRBJ2-7; 10 bases line up with TRBD2. Germline V gene data show CDR1 as SNHLY and CDR2 as FYNNEI. The CDR3 loop spans 14 amino acids. V lost 7 bases to trimming and J lost 3 bases; unmatched junction nucleotides: 6. CDR3 in amino acids: CASIFQRGGYEQYF. CDR3 coding DNA: TGTGCCAGCATTTTCCAGCGGGGGGGCTACGAGCAGTACTTC.

The rearrangement links TRBV7-9 to TRBJ2-1; 10 bases line up with TRBD2. V shed 0 bases and J 1 base; nucleotides not matched to a gene: 0. There are 16 residues in the CDR3. Germline lookup yields CDR1 SEHNR and CDR2 FQNEAQ (reference sequence). The CDR3 loop reads CASSLALAGSYNEQFF. CDR3 nucleotide sequence: TGTGCCAGCAGCTTAGCACTAGCGGGGTCCTACAATGAGCAGTTCTTC.

Here the CDR3 DNA reads TGTGCCAGCAGCTTTGACAGGGGGCGCGGAGAGACCCAGTACTTC. Amino acids: CASSFDRGRGETQYF. The gene calls are TRBV11-1 and TRBJ2-5, with TRBD1 matching over 10 bases. CDR1 is SGHAT, CDR2 FQDESV, per germline (reference sequence). V lost 3 bases, J lost 4 bases, and 5 bases stayed unmatched. The length of the CDR3 is 15 residues.

There are a few counts of this clone. The junction does not match germline at one end; this may be a read error. This chain connects TRBV11-2 to TRBJ2-7; D remains ambiguous. The CDR3 extends over 12 amino acids. The germline gives CDR1 SGHAT, CDR2 FQNNGV. CDR3 protein: CASSVEVYEQYF. The CDR3 DNA is TGTGCCAGCAGCGTAGAGGTCTACGAGCAGTACTTC.

As DNA, the CDR3 is TGTGCCAGCAGTTTGGAAGCGGGGTCCTACAATGAGCAGTTCTTC. Translation gives CASSLEAGSYNEQFF. The chain recombines TRBV27 with TRBJ2-1, with 7 bases identical to TRBD2. The CDR3 is made up of 15 amino acids. The V gene's germline CDR1 is MNHEY and CDR2 SMNVEV (reference sequence). V shed 3 bases, J shed 1 base, and the junction held 3 bases outside the gene matches.

This chain uses TRBV7-9 with TRBJ1-3; D not certain. The CDR3 spans 14 residues. CDR1 is SEHNR and CDR2 is FQNEAQ in the germline V gene (reference sequence). The V and J ends lost 1 base and 4 bases respectively, with 8 bases between them. The CDR3 DNA reads TGTGCCAGCAGCTTAGGTGGAGGGGGAAACACCATATATTTT. Protein: CASSLGGGGNTIYF. The variable domain in full, with the rest retrieved from reference TRBV7-9 and TRBJ1-3, is DTGVSQNPRHKITKRGQNVTFRCDPISEHNRLYWYRQTLGQGPEFLTYFQNEAQLEKSRLLSDRFSAERPKGSFSTLEIQRTEQGDSAMYLCASSLGGGGNTIYFGEGSWLTVV.

The chain is built from TRBV19 and TRBJ2-4; 10 nucleotides line up with TRBD1. Germline V CDR1 and CDR2: LNHDA, SQIVND (reference sequence). This CDR3 spans 13 amino acids. The V gene end was trimmed by 8 bases and the J gene end by 6 bases; junction bases not matched to a gene: 4. The CDR3, as DNA: TGTGCCAGTGCCGGGACAGGGGTAAACATTCAGTACTTC. Its translation: CASAGTGVNIQYF.

This chain joins TRBV7-9 and TRBJ2-7, with a tentative D call TRBD2 (6 bases). The CDR3 is 16 amino acids. From germline, CDR1 is SEHNR and CDR2 FQNEAQ (reference sequence). V shed 5 bases and J shed 1 base, with 18 bases lying between them. CDR3 sequence reads: CASSPGSGAASYEQYF. In DNA, the CDR3 is TGTGCCAGCAGCCCGGGTTCGGGAGCCGCATCCTACGAGCAGTACTTC. Full variable domain (missing parts from reference TRBV7-9 and TRBJ2-7): DTGVSQNPRHKITKRGQNVTFRCDPISEHNRLYWYRQTLGQGPEFLTYFQNEAQLEKSRLLSDRFSAERPKGSFSTLEIQRTEQGDSAMYLCASSPGSGAASYEQYFGPGTRLTVT.

The chain is built from TRBV5-6 and TRBJ1-1; tentative D call: TRBD1 (6 bases). Germline lookup yields CDR1 SGHDT and CDR2 YYEEEE. V shed 0 bases and J shed 9 bases, with 9 bases lying between them. This CDR3 is 12 amino acids long. Here the CDR3 reads CASSLADSKAFF. The CDR3 region has the DNA TGTGCCAGCAGCTTGGCGGACAGCAAAGCTTTCTTT.

V and J are TRBV2 and TRBJ1-5, with D unresolved. The V end lost 2 bases, the J end lost 1 base, and 6 bases lay between the germline ends. Germline CDR1 and CDR2: SNHLY and FYNNEI. The CDR3 runs 14 residues. For the CDR3, the DNA is TGTGCCAGCAGTGAACGGTCGAGCAATCAGCCCCAGCATTTT. Translated, it gives CASSERSSNQPQHF.

V gene TRBV6-6 combines with J gene TRBJ2-5; no clear D. Trimming stripped 0 bases from V and 2 bases from J, with 13 bases between. CDR1 MNHNY and CDR2 SVGAGI come from the germline V gene (reference sequence). The CDR3 spans 16 residues. The CDR3 is CASSYSGFDGQETQYF. The CDR3 bases are TGTGCCAGCAGTTACTCGGGTTTTGACGGTCAAGAGACCCAGTACTTC.

The gene calls are TRBV5-1 and TRBJ2-3; 13 bases line up with TRBD2. There are 19 residues in the CDR3. V was pared by 0 bases and J by 0 bases, with 7 bases of the junction left unmatched. The germline CDR1 and CDR2 sequences are SGHRS and YFSETQ. CDR3 amino acids: CASSLVGLAGESSTDTQYF. DNA for the CDR3: TGCGCCAGCAGCTTGGTAGGACTAGCGGGAGAGTCTAGCACAGATACGCAGTATTTT.

This clone is classed as medium-sized (0.01 to 0.1%). The chain carries TRBV28 and TRBJ2-2, with D perhaps matching TRBD2 (7 bases). Per the germline V gene, CDR1 is MDHEN and CDR2 is SYDVKM. This CDR3 has 15 amino acids. The ends were cut back, 7 bases at V and 0 bases at J, with 12 bases in the middle. The CDR3 nucleotides are TGTGCCAGCACAAGGGGGACTACGAACACCGGGGAGCTGTTTTTT. This encodes CASTRGTTNTGELFF.

The V and J genes are TRBV27 and TRBJ1-1, with 10 positions matching TRBD1. With 8 bases clipped from V and 0 bases from J, the junction kept 9 bases outside the gene matches. This CDR3 contains 16 residues. Germline V lookup: CDR1 MNHEY, CDR2 SMNVEV (reference sequence). CDR3 loop: CASQTGGAEMNTEAFF. CDR3 in DNA: TGTGCCAGCCAGACAGGGGGCGCGGAAATGAACACTGAAGCTTTCTTT.

As regards this clone: An end of the junction differs from the germline gene, which may be a read error. The rearrangement links TRBV7-7 to TRBJ2-7; D tentatively reads TRBD1 or TRBD2 (6 bases each). The CDR3 length is 13 residues. The germline V gene encodes CDR1 SSHAT and CDR2 FNYEAQ (reference sequence). The CDR3 is CASSLERGDEQYF. The CDR3 DNA reads as TGTGCTAGCAGCTTAGAGAGGGGGGACGAGCAGTACTTC.

V and J are TRBV30 and TRBJ2-1; D is perhaps TRBD1 (5 bases). This CDR3 contains 14 residues. Germline CDR1 reads GTSNPN; CDR2 reads SVGIG (reference sequence). The V gene lost 5 bases and the J gene lost 8 bases, with 19 bases spanning the gap. CDR3 amino acids: CAWGPRSDSDEQFF. CDR3 sequence (DNA): TGTGCCTGGGGCCCCAGGTCCGACAGTGATGAGCAGTTCTTC.

The chain is built from TRBV19 and TRBJ2-1; the match to TRBD2 covers 9 bases. Germline V gene data show CDR1 as LNHDA and CDR2 as SQIVND (reference sequence). The CDR3 contains 15 residues. With 4 bases clipped from V and 8 bases from J, the junction kept 9 bases outside the gene matches. The chain's CDR3 is CASSRDSGRGHEQFF. DNA of the CDR3: TGTGCCAGTAGTAGGGATAGCGGGAGAGGCCATGAGCAGTTCTTC. Full variable domain (rest looked up from reference TRBV19 and TRBJ2-1): DGGITQSPKYLFRKEGQNVTLSCEQNLNHDAMYWYRQDPGQGLRLIYYSQIVNDFQKGDIAEGYSVSREKKESFPLTVTSAQKNPTAFYLCASSRDSGRGHEQFFGPGTRLTVL.